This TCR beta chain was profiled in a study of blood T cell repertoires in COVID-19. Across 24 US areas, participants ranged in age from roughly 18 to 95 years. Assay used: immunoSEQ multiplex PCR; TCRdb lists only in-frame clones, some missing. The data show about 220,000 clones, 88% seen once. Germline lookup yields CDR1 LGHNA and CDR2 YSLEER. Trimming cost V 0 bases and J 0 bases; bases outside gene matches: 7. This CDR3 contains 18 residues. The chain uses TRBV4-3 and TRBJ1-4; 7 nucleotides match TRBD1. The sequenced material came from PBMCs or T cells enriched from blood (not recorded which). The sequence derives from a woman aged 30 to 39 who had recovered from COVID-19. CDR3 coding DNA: TGCGCCAGCAGCCAAGATCCAGGGACAGCTGCAACTAATGAAAAACTGTTTTTT. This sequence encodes CASSQDPGTAATNEKLFF.